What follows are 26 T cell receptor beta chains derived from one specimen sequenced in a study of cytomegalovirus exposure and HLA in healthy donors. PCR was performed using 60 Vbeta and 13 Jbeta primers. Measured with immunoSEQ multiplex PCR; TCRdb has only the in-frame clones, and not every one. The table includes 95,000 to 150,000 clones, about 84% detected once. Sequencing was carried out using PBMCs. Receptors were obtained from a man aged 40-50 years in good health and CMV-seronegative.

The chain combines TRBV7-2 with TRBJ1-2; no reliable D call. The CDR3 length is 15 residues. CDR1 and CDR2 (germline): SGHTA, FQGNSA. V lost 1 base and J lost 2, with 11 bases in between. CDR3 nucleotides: TGTGCCAGCAGCTTAGTTGATTTTGCGAACTATGGCTACACCTTC. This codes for CASSLVDFANYGYTF. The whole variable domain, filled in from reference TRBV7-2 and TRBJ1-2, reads GAGVSQSPSNKVTEKGKDVELRCDPISGHTALYWYRQSLGQGLEFLIYFQGNSAPDKSGLPSDRFSAERTGGSVSTLTIQRTQQEDSAVYLCASSLVDFANYGYTFGSGTRLTVV.

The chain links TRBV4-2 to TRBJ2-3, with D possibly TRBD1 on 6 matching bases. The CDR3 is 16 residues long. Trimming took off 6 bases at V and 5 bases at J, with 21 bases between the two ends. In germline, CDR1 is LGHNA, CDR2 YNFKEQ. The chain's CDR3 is CASSLGAGDAGDTQYF. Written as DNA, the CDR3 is TGTGCCAGCAGTCTAGGGGCAGGGGACGCAGGAGATACGCAGTATTTT.

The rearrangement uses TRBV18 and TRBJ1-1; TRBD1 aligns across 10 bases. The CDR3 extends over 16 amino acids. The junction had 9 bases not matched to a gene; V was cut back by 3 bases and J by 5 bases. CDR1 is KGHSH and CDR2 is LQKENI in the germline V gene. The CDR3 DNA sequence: TGTGCCAGCTCACCGGGACAGGGGAGGGTTGGGACTGAAGCTTTCTTT. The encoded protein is CASSPGQGRVGTEAFF.

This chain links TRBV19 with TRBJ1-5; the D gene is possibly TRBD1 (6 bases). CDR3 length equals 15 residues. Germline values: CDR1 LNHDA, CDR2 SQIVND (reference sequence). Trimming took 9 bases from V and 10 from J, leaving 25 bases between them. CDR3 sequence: CARSSGDTRWGPQHF. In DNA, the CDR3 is TGTGCCAGATCATCAGGGGATACTCGTTGGGGCCCCCAGCATTTT.

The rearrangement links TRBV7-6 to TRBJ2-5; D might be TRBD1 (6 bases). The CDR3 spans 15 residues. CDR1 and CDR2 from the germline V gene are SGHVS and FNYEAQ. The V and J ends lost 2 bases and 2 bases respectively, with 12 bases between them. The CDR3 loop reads CASSLIPTGQETQYF. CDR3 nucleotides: TGTGCCAGCAGCTTAATCCCCACAGGGCAAGAGACCCAGTACTTC.

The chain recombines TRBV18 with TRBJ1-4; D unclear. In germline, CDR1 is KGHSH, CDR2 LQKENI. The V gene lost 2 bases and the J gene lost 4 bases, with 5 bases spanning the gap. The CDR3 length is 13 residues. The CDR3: CASSPGSNEKLFF. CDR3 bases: TGTGCCAGCTCACCAGGGAGTAATGAAAAACTGTTTTTT.

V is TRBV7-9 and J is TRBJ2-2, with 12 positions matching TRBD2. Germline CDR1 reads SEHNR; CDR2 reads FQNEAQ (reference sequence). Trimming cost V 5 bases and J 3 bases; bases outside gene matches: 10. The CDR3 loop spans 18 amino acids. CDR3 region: CASSPGLAGGPHTGELFF. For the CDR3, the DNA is TGTGCCAGCAGCCCCGGGCTAGCGGGGGGGCCCCACACCGGGGAGCTGTTTTTT.

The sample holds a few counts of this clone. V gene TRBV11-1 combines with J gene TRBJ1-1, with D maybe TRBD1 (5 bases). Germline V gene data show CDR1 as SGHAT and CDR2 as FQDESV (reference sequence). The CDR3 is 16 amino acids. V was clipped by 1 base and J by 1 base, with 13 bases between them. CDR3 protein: CASSLDVGGTNTEAFF. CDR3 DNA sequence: TGTGCCAGCAGCTTAGATGTTGGGGGGACGAACACTGAAGCTTTCTTT. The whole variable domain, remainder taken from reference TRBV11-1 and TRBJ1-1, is EAEVAQSPRYKITEKSQAVAFWCDPISGHATLYWYRQILGQGPELLVQFQDESVVDDSQLPKDRFSAERLKGVDSTLKIQPAELGDSAMYLCASSLDVGGTNTEAFFGQGTRLTVV.

The chain's CDR3 is CASSPGGTALNYGYTF. The CDR3 DNA sequence: TGTGCCAGCAGCCCGGGGGGGACAGCCCTTAACTATGGCTACACCTTC. V and J are TRBV9 and TRBJ1-2; TRBD1 agrees at 7 bases. This CDR3 has 16 residues. CDR1 SGDLS and CDR2 YYNGEE come from the germline V gene. Unmatched junction bases numbered 10, after V lost 4 bases and J lost 1 base. Filled out from reference TRBV9 and TRBJ1-2, the complete variable domain reads DSGVTQTPKHLITATGQRVTLRCSPRSGDLSVYWYQQSLDQGLQFLIQYYNGEERAKGNILERFSAQQFPDLHSELNLSSLELGDSALYFCASSPGGTALNYGYTFGSGTRLTVV.

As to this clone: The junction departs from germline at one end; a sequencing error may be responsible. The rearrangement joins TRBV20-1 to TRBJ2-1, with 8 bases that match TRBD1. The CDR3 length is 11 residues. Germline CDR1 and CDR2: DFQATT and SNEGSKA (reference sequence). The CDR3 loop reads CQGATYNEQFF. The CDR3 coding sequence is TGTCAGGGGGCAACCTACAATGAGCAGTTCTTC.

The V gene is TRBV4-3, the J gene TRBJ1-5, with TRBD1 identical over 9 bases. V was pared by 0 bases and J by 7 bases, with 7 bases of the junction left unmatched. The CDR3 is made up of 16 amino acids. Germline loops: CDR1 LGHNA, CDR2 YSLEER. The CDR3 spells CASSQDATGGRQPQHF. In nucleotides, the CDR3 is TGCGCCAGCAGCCAAGACGCGACAGGGGGAAGGCAGCCCCAGCATTTT.

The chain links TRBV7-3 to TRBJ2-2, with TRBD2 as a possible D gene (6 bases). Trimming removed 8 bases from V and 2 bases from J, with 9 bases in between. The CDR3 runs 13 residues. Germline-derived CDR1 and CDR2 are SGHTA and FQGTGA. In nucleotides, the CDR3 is TGTGCCAGCGGGACTTACAACACCGGGGAGCTGTTTTTT. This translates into CASGTYNTGELFF.

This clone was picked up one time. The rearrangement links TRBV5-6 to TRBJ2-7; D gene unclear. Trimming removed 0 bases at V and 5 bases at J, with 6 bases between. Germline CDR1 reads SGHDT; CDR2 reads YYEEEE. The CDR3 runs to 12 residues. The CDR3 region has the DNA TGTGCCAGCAGCTTGGTGAGGCACGAGCAGTACTTC. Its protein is CASSLVRHEQYF.

In DNA form, the CDR3 reads TGCGCCAGCAGCCCCAGAGCAGGGGCCGGGGAGCTGTTTTTT. It specifies CASSPRAGAGELFF. The rearrangement links TRBV4-1 to TRBJ2-2; maybe TRBD1 (6 bases). The CDR3 has 14 residues. V lost 4 bases and J 6 bases, leaving 12 bases between the germline ends. CDR1 is MGHRA and CDR2 is YSYEKL in the germline V gene.

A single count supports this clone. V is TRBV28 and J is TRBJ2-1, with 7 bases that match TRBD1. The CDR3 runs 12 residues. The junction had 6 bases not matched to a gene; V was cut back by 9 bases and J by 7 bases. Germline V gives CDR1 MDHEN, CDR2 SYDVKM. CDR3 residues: CASEDRFNEQFF. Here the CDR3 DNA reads TGTGCCAGTGAGGACAGGTTTAATGAGCAGTTCTTC.

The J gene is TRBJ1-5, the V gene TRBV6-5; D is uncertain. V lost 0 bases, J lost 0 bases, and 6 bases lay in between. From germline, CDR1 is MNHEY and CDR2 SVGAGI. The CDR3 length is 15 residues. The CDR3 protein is CASSYSAVSNQPQHF. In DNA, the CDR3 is TGTGCCAGCAGTTACTCCGCAGTTAGCAATCAGCCCCAGCATTTT.

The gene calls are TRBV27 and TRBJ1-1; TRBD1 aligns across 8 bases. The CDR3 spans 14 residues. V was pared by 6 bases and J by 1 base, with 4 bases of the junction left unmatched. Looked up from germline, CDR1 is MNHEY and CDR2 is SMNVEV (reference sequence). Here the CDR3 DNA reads TGTGCCAGCAGACCCGACAGGGGGAACACTGAAGCTTTCTTT. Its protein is CASRPDRGNTEAFF.

In nucleotides, the CDR3 is TGTGCCAGCAGCTTAGTGGCGGGCTACGAGCAGTACTTC. Residues: CASSLVAGYEQYF. V and J are TRBV11-2 and TRBJ2-7; the D gene is possibly TRBD2 (5 bases). CDR3 length: 13 residues. Germline-derived CDR1 and CDR2 are SGHAT and FQNNGV. V lost 1 base and J 3 bases, leaving 7 bases between the germline ends.

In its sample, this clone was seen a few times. CDR3 amino acids: CASSFGQIYEQYF. CDR3 DNA: TGCGCCAGCAGCTTTGGACAGATCTACGAGCAGTACTTC. The J gene is TRBJ2-7, the V gene TRBV5-1; possibly TRBD1 for D (6 bases). This CDR3 is built from 13 residues. V was trimmed by 2 bases and J by 3 bases, leaving 9 bases between them. Germline CDR1 reads SGHRS; CDR2 reads YFSETQ.

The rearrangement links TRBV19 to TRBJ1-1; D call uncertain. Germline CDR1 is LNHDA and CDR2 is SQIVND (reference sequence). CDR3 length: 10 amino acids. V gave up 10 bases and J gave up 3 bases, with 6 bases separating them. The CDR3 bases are TGTGCCACTGGCTACACTGAAGCTTTCTTT. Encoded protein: CATGYTEAFF.

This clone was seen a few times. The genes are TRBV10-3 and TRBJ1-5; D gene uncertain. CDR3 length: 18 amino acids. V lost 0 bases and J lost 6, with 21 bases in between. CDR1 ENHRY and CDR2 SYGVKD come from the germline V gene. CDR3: CAISESMGLEVFGQPQHF. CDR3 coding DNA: TGTGCCATCAGTGAGTCAATGGGTTTGGAGGTATTTGGTCAGCCCCAGCATTTT.

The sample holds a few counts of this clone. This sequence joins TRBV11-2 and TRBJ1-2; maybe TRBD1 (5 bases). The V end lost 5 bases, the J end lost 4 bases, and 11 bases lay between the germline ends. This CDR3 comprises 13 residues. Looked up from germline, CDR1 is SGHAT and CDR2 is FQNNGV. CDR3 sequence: CASSQGGSYGYTF. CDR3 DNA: TGTGCCAGCAGCCAGGGCGGCTCCTATGGCTACACCTTC.

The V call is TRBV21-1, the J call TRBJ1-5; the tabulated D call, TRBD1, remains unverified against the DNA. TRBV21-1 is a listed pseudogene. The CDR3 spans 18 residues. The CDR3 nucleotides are TGTGCCAGCAGCAAAGATGGTGGCAGGCCTTATAGCAATCAGCCCCAGCATTTT. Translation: CASSKDGGRPYSNQPQHF.

The CDR3 here is CASSSEAVLGRNTIYF. CDR3 coding DNA: TGTGCCAGCAGCAGCGAGGCTGTGCTCGGAAGAAACACCATATATTTT. The gene calls are TRBV9 and TRBJ1-3, with D uncertain. Germline V gene data show CDR1 as SGDLS and CDR2 as YYNGEE. The CDR3 spans 16 residues. Between the trimmed V and J ends, which lost 4 bases and 5 bases, there was a span of 19 bases. Complete variable domain (other parts from reference TRBV9 and TRBJ1-3): DSGVTQTPKHLITATGQRVTLRCSPRSGDLSVYWYQQSLDQGLQFLIQYYNGEERAKGNILERFSAQQFPDLHSELNLSSLELGDSALYFCASSSEAVLGRNTIYFGEGSWLTVV.

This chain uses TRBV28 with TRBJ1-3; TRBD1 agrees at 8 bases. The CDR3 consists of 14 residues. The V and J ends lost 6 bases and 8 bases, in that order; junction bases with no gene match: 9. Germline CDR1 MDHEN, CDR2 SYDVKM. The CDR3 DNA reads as TGTGCCAGCAGCCAGAGACAGGGGAGATACACCATATATTTT. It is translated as CASSQRQGRYTIYF. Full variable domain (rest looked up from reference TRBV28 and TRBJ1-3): DVKVTQSSRYLVKRTGEKVFLECVQDMDHENMFWYRQDPGLGLRLIYFSYDVKMKEKGDIPEGYSVSREKKERFSLILESASTNQTSMYLCASSQRQGRYTIYFGEGSWLTVV.

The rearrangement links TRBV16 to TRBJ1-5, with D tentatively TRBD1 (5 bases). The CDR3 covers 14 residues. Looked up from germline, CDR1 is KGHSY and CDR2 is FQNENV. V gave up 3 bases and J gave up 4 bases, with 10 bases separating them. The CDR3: CASSQGGPNQPQHF. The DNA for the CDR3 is TGTGCCAGCAGCCAGGGGGGTCCAAATCAGCCCCAGCATTTT.